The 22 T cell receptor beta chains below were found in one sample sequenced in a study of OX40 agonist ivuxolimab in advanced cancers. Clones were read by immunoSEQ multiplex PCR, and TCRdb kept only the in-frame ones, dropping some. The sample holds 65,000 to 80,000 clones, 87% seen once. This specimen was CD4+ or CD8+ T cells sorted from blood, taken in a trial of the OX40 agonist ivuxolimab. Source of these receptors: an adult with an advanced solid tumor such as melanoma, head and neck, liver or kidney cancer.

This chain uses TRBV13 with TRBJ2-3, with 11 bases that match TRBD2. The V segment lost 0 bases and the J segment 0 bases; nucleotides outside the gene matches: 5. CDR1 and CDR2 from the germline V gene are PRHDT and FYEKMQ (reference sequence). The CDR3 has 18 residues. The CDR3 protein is CASSLGAGTSGSTDTQYF. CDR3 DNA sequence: TGTGCCAGCAGCTTAGGGGCCGGGACTAGCGGAAGCACAGATACGCAGTATTTT. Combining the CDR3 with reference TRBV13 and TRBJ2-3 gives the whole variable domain AAGVIQSPRHLIKEKRETATLKCYPIPRHDTVYWYQQGPGQDPQFLISFYEKMQSDKGSIPDRFSAQQFSDYHSELNMSSLELGDSALYFCASSLGAGTSGSTDTQYFGPGTRLTVL.

In nucleotides, the CDR3 is TGTGCCAGCAGCTTGAAAGGGCCGGGACGGATTCAAGAGACCCAGTACTTC. It translates to CASSLKGPGRIQETQYF. The genes are TRBV5-4 and TRBJ2-5; the D call may be TRBD1 or TRBD2 (5 bases each). V was trimmed by 1 base and J by 2 bases, leaving 18 bases between them. This CDR3 region has 17 residues. Germline lookup yields CDR1 SGHNT and CDR2 YYREEE (reference sequence).

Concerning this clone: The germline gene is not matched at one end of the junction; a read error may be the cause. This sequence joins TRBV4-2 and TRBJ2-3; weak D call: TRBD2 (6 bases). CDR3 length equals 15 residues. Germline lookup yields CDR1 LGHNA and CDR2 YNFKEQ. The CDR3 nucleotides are TGTGCCAGCACCCAAGGAGGGCTAAGCACAGATACGCAGTATTTT. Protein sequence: CASTQGGLSTDTQYF.

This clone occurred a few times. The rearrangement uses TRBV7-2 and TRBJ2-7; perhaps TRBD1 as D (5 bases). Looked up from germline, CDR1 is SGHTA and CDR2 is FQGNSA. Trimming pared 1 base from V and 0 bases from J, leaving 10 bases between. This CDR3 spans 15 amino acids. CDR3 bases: TGTGCCAGCAGCTTAGGACAGTTCAGCTCCTACGAGCAGTACTTC. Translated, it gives CASSLGQFSSYEQYF.

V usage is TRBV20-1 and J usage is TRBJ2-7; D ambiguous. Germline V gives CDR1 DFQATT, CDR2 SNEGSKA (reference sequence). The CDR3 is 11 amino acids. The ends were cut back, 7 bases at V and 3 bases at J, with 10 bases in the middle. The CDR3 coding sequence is TGCAGTGGGGCATACTACTACGAGCAGTACTTC. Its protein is CSGAYYYEQYF.

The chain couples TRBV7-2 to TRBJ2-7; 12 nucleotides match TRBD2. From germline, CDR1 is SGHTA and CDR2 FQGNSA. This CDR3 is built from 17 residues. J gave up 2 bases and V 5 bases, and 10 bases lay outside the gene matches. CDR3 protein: CASSTTTSGRSPYEQYF. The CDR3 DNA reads TGTGCCAGCAGCACTACGACTAGCGGGAGATCCCCCTACGAGCAGTACTTC.

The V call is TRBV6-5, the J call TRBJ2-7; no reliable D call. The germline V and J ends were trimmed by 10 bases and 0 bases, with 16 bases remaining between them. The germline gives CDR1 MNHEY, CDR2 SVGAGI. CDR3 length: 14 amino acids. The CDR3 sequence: CATSMYYSSYEQYF. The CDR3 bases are TGTGCCACCTCTATGTACTACAGCTCCTACGAGCAGTACTTC.

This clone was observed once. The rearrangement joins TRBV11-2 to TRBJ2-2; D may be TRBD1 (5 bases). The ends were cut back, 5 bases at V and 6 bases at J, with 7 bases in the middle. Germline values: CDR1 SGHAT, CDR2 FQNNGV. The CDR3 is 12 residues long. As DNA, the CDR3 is TGTGCCAGCAGCCAGGGTCCCGGGGAGCTGTTTTTT. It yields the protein CASSQGPGELFF.

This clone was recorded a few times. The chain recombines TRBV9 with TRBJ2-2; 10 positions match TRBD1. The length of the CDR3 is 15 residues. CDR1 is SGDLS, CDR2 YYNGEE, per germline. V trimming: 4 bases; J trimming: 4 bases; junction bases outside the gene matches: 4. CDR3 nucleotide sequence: TGTGCCAGCAGCTTTCGGACAGGGGGCACCGGGGAGCTGTTTTTT. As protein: CASSFRTGGTGELFF.

As DNA, the CDR3 is TGCGCCAGCAGCCAAGATATACTAGCGGGAGGAAGGAATGAGCAGTTCTTC. This sequence encodes CASSQDILAGGRNEQFF. The V call is TRBV4-3, the J call TRBJ2-1, with 12 bases that match TRBD2. The CDR3 runs 17 residues. The trim removed 0 bases at V and 7 bases at J, leaving 7 bases unmatched. The germline V gene encodes CDR1 LGHNA and CDR2 YSLEER.

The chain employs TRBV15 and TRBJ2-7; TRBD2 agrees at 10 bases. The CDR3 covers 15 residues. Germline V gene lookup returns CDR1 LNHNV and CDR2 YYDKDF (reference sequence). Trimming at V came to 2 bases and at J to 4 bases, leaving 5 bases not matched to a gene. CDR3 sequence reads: CATSRRASGSYEQYF. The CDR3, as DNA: TGTGCCACCAGCAGACGGGCTAGCGGGAGTTACGAGCAGTACTTC.

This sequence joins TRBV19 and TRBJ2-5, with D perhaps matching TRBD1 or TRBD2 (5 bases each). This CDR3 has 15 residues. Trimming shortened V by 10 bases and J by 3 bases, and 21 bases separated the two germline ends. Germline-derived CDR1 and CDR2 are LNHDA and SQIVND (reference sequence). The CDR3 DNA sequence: TGTGCCACCAATCGGGGCAGGATGACCAAAGAGACCCAGTACTTC. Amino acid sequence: CATNRGRMTKETQYF.

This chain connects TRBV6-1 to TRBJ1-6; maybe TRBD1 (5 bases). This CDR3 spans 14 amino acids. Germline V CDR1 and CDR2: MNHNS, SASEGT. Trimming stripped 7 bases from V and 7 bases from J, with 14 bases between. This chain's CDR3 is CASNRQGDNSPLHF. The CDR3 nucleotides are TGTGCCAGCAATCGGCAGGGTGACAATTCACCCCTCCACTTT.

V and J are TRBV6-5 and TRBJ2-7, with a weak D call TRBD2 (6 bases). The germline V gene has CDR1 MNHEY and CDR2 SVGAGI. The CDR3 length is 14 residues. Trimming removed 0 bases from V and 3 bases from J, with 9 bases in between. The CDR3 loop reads CASSYSGGYYEQYF. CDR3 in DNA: TGTGCCAGCAGTTACTCGGGGGGATACTACGAGCAGTACTTC.

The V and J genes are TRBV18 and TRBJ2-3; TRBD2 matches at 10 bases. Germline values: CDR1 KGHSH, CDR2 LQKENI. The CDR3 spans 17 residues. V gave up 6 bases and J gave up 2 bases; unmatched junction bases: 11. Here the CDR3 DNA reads TGTGCCAGCTCCCTATATATGACTAGCGGGTCCACAGATACGCAGTATTTT. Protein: CASSLYMTSGSTDTQYF.

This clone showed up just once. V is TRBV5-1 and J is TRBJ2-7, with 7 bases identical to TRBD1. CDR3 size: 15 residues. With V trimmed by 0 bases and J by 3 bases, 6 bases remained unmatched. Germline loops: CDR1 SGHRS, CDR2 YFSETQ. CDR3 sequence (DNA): TGCGCCAGCAGCTTGGGACAGGGTAGCTACTACGAGCAGTACTTC. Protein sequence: CASSLGQGSYYEQYF.

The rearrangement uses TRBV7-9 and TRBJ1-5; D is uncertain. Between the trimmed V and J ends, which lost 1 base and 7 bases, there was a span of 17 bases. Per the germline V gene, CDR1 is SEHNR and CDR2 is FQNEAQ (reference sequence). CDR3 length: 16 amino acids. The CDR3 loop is CASSLVEFSAHQPQHF. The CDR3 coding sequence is TGTGCCAGCAGCTTAGTGGAGTTTTCCGCACACCAGCCCCAGCATTTT.

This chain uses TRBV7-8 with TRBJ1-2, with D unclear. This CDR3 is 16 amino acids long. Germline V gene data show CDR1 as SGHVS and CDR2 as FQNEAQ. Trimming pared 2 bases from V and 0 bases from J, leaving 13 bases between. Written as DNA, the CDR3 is TGTGCCAGCAGCTTATCCTCCGGCAGGACTAACTATGGCTACACCTTC. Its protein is CASSLSSGRTNYGYTF.

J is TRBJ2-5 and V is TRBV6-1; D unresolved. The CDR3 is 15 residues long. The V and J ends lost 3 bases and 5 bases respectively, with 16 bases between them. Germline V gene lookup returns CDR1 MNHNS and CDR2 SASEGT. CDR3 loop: CASSDPGSARETQYF. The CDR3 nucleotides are TGTGCCAGCAGTGATCCCGGCAGTGCCAGGGAGACCCAGTACTTC.

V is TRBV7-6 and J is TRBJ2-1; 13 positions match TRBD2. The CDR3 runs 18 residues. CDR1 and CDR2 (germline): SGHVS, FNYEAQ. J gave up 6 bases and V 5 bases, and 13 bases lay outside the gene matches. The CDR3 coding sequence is TGTGCCAGCAGCATCATTACTTACGGGACTAGCGGGACCAATGAGCAGTTCTTC. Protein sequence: CASSIITYGTSGTNEQFF. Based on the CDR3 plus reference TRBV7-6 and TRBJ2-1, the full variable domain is GAGVSQSPRYKVTKRGQDVALRCDPISGHVSLYWYRQALGQGPEFLTYFNYEAQQDKSGLPNDRFSAERPEGSISTLTIQRTEQRDSAMYRCASSIITYGTSGTNEQFFGPGTRLTVL.

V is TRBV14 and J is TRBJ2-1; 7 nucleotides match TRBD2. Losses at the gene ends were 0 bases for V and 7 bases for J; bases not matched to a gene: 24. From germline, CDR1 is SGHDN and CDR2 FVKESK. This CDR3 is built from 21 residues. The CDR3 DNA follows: TGTGCCAGCAGCCAAGATATGCGCGGGAGAAAATCCGATGGGGTACGGAATGAGCAGTTCTTC. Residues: CASSQDMRGRKSDGVRNEQFF.

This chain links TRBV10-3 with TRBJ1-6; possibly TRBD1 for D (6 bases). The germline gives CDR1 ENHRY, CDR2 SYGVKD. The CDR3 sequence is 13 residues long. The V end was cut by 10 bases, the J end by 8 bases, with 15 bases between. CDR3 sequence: CATAGVGYSPLHF. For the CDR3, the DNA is TGTGCCACCGCAGGGGTCGGTTATTCACCCCTCCACTTT.